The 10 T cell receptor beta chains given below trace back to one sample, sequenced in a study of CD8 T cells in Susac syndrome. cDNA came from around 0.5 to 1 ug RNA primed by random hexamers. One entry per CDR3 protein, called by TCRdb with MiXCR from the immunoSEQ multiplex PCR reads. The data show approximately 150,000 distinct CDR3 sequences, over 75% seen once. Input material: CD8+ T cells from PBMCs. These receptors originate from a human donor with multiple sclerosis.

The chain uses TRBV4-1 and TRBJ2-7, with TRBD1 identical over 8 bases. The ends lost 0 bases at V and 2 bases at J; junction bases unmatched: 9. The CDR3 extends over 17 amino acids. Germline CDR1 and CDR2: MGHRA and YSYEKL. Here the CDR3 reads CASSQEFTGGRTYEQYF. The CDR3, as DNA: TGCGCCAGCAGCCAAGAATTTACAGGGGGTAGAACCTACGAGCAGTACTTC.

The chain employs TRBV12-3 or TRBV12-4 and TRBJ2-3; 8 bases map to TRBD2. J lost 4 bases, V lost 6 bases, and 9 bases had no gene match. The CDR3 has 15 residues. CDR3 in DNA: TGTGCCAGCAGCCCAACAGCGGGGGTGGCAGATACGCAGTATTTT. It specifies CASSPTAGVADTQYF.

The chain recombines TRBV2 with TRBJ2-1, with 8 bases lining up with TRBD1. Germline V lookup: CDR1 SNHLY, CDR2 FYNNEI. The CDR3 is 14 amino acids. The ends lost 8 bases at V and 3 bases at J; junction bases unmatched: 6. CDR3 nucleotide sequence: TGTGCCAGCCTAAACGGGACAGGCTACAATGAGCAGTTCTTC. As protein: CASLNGTGYNEQFF.

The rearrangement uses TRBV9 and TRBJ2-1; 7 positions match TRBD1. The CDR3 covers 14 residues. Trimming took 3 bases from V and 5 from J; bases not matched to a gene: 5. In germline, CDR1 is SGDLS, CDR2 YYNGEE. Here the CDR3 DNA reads TGTGCCAGCAGCGACCGGGACAGCAACAATGAGCAGTTCTTC. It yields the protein CASSDRDSNNEQFF.

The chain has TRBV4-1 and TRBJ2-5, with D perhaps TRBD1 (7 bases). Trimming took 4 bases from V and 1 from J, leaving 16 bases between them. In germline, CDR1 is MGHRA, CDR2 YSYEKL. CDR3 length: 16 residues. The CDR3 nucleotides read TGCGCCAGCAGCCCGGAGGGCCAGGGGGTCCAAGAGACCCAGTACTTC. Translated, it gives CASSPEGQGVQETQYF.

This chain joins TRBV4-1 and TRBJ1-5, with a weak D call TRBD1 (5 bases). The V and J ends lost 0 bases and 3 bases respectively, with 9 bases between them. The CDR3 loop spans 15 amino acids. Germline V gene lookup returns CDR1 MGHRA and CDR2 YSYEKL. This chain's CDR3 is CASSQEAGANQPQHF. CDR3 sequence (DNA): TGCGCCAGCAGCCAAGAAGCCGGGGCCAATCAGCCCCAGCATTTT.

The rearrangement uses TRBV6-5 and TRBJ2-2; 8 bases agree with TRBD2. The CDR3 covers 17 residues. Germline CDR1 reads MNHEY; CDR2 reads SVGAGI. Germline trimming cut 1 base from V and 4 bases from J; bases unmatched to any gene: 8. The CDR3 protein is CASSYLKRGPGTGELFF. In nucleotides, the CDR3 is TGTGCCAGCAGTTACTTGAAGCGGGGGCCCGGCACCGGGGAGCTGTTTTTT.

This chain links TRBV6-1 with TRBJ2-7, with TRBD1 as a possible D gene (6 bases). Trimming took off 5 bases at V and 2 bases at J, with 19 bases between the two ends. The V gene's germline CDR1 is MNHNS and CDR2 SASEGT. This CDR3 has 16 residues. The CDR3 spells CASSTNSGTQTYEQYF. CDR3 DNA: TGTGCCAGCAGTACGAATTCCGGGACACAGACCTACGAGCAGTACTTC.

Written as DNA, the CDR3 is TGTGCCAGCAGTTGGATTCCTGGGAACACTGAAGCTTTCTTT. This codes for CASSWIPGNTEAFF. V usage is TRBV12-3 or TRBV12-4 and J usage is TRBJ1-1; no reliable D call. V gave up 4 bases and J gave up 1 base, with 10 bases separating them. This CDR3 comprises 14 residues.

CDR3 DNA: TGTGCCAGCAGCTCGAGGACAGGGGGCCCCGCATTGGGCGGGGAGCTGTTTTTT. As protein: CASSSRTGGPALGGELFF. This sequence joins TRBV7-6 and TRBJ2-2; 11 bases line up with TRBD1. V lost 4 bases to trimming and J lost 7 bases; unmatched junction nucleotides: 14. Germline lookup yields CDR1 SGHVS and CDR2 FNYEAQ. This CDR3 spans 18 amino acids.